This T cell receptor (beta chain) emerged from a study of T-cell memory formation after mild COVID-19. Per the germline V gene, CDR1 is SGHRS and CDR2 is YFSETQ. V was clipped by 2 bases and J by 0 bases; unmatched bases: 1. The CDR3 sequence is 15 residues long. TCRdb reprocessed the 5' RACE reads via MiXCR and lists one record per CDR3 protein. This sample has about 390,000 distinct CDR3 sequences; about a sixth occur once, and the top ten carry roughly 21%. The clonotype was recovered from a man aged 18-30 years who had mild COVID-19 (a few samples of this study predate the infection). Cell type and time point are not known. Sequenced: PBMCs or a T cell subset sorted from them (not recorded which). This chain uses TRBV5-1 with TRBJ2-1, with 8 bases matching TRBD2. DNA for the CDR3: TGCGCCAGCAGCTTAGCGGGGGACTCCTACAATGAGCAGTTCTTC. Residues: CASSLAGDSYNEQFF.